The 20 T cell receptor beta chains given below trace back to one sample, sequenced in a study of T cells in women clearing cervical HPV infection. This table comes from immunoSEQ multiplex PCR, and its TCRdb copy is limited to in-frame clones, with some not included. The table lists about 27,000 clones. The sequenced sample consisted of blood buffy coat. Receptors were obtained from a woman between 18 and 75 years old with a cervical HPV16 infection that either progressed to CIN3+ or cleared (not recorded which).

Worth noting for this clone: The CDR3 end lies 3 residues beyond the end of the read and is filled in from the germline J gene. The rearrangement links TRBV19 to TRBJ2-7; 12 bases match TRBD2. Germline V gives CDR1 LNHDA, CDR2 SQIVND (reference sequence). V was pared by 1 base and J by 6 bases, with 4 bases of the junction left unmatched. The CDR3 has 15 amino acids. The CDR3 loop is CASSIGLAGVLEQYF. Partial CDR3 DNA: TGTGCCAGTAGTATAGGACTAGCGGGAGTCCTCGAG.

As for this clone: Read data end 3 residues before the CDR3 end; the end is taken from the germline J gene. This chain joins TRBV18 and TRBJ1-2; 8 nucleotides line up with TRBD1. Germline assignment: CDR1 KGHSH and CDR2 LQKENI. This CDR3 spans 15 amino acids. The J segment lost 6 bases and the V segment lost 6 bases, leaving 12 bases of the junction unmatched. The CDR3 sequence is CASSRNGQGMDGYTF. The sequenced CDR3 bases are TGTGCCAGCTCGCGGAACGGACAGGGTATGGATGGC.

For this clone: Read coverage stops 3 residues before the CDR3 terminus; the germline J gene supplies the remainder. The chain employs TRBV7-2 and TRBJ1-2; 8 bases agree with TRBD1. The junction had 5 bases not matched to a gene; V was cut back by 5 bases and J by 0 bases. The CDR3 contains 15 residues. The germline gives CDR1 SGHTA, CDR2 FQGNSA. The covered CDR3 bases are TGTGCCAGCAGCCCCGACAGGGGAGCTAACTATGGC. Its translation is CASSPDRGANYG. The CDR3 in its entirety is CASSPDRGANYGYTF.

Comment on this clone: The read gets to within 3 residues of the CDR3 end, and the germline J gene fills in the rest. This chain joins TRBV19 and TRBJ1-6; a weak D match, TRBD1 (6 bases). Trimming removed 5 bases at V and 9 bases at J, with 17 bases between. In germline, CDR1 is LNHDA, CDR2 SQIVND (reference sequence). CDR3 size: 15 residues. The DNA read from the CDR3 is TGTGCCAGTAGTGGAGGGGGAACTTGGGGTTCACCC. Its protein product is CASSGGGTWGSP. In full, the CDR3 reads CASSGGGTWGSPLHF.

About this clone itself: The CDR3 goes on 3 residues after the read ends, and that part is filled in from the germline J gene. The genes are TRBV5-5 and TRBJ1-2; TRBD1 is a possible D gene (5 bases). Germline V gives CDR1 SGHKS, CDR2 YYEKEE (reference sequence). This CDR3 spans 15 amino acids. Trimming shortened V by 0 bases and J by 6 bases, and 15 bases separated the two germline ends. The CDR3 loop is CASSLGIGADDGYTF. CDR3 DNA, as far as it was read: TGTGCCAGCAGCTTGGGTATTGGGGCGGATGATGGC.

The DNA read from the CDR3 is TGTGCCAGTAGTATCCCATCCGCCAGTGACTATGGC. Translation: CASSIPSASDYG. From start to end, the CDR3 is CASSIPSASDYGYTF. This rearrangement joins TRBV19 to TRBJ1-2; D is undetermined. The read ends 3 residues before the CDR3 terminus; that terminus is restored from the germline J gene. Deletions cut 3 bases from V and 3 bases from J, with 14 bases between. The CDR3 totals 15 residues. CDR1 is LNHDA and CDR2 is SQIVND in the germline V gene (reference sequence). The full variable domain, rest sourced from reference TRBV19 and TRBJ1-2, is DGGITQSPKYLFRKEGQNVTLSCEQNLNHDAMYWYRQDPGQGLRLIYYSQIVNDFQKGDIAEGYSVSREKKESFPLTVTSAQKNPTAFYLCASSIPSASDYGYTFGSGTRLTVV.

Of note for this clone: The read terminates 3 residues before the CDR3 end, so the remaining end is supplied by the germline J gene. The genes are TRBV2 and TRBJ2-3, with 13 nucleotides matching TRBD2. The CDR3 length is 18 residues. Per germline, CDR1 SNHLY and CDR2 FYNNEI. The DNA read from the CDR3 is TGTGCCAGCACTATTGGGACTAGCGGGATTGCACGGGTGGAGACG. This sequence encodes CASTIGTSGIARVET. The complete CDR3 reads CASTIGTSGIARVETQYF.

A remark on this clone: The read terminates 3 residues ahead of where the CDR3 ends, so the germline J gene completes it. The gene calls are TRBV5-1 and TRBJ2-7; 9 nucleotides match TRBD2. V shed 4 bases, J shed 5 bases, and the junction held 25 bases outside the gene matches. The V gene's germline CDR1 is SGHRS and CDR2 YFSETQ. The CDR3 covers 20 residues. The CDR3 loop is CASSRWSSGSQLKPLHEQYF. CDR3 DNA (partial): TGCGCCAGCAGCCGTTGGAGTAGCGGGAGCCAGCTCAAGCCCCTCCACGAG.

As concerns this clone: Coverage ceases 3 residues before the CDR3 finishes, and the germline J gene fills in the end. This sequence joins TRBV7-9 and TRBJ2-5; D is unresolved. Germline V lookup: CDR1 SEHNR, CDR2 FQNEAQ (reference sequence). Trimming removed 0 bases from V and 5 bases from J, with 7 bases in between. CDR3 length: 13 amino acids. CDR3 residues: CASSLAGFETQYF. CDR3 DNA, as far as it was read: TGTGCCAGCAGCTTAGCAGGGTTCGAGACC.

Of note for this clone: The read terminates 3 residues before the CDR3 end, so the remaining end is supplied by the germline J gene. This rearrangement joins TRBV20-1 to TRBJ1-5; the D gene is possibly TRBD1 (5 bases). Germline V gene data show CDR1 as DFQATT and CDR2 as SNEGSKA (reference sequence). Trimming cost V 2 bases and J 5 bases, with 10 bases left between them. This CDR3 spans 13 amino acids. The CDR3 bases that were read are TGCAGTGCTAGAATAGGGGAGTATCAGCCC. Protein: CSARIGEYQP. The CDR3, in full, reads CSARIGEYQPQHF.

In the case of this clone: Read data end 3 residues before the CDR3 end; the end is taken from the germline J gene. J is TRBJ2-3 and V is TRBV19, with D possibly TRBD1 on 5 matching bases. The CDR3 loop spans 15 amino acids. Per the germline V gene, CDR1 is LNHDA and CDR2 is SQIVND (reference sequence). CDR3 DNA (partial): TGTGCCAGTAGTAAGATTTGGCAGGGTAGTCAGCCG. Its protein product is CASSKIWQGSQP. The entire CDR3 is CASSKIWQGSQPQYF. Supplemented by reference TRBV19 and TRBJ2-3, the full variable domain reads DGGITQSPKYLFRKEGQNVTLSCEQNLNHDAMYWYRQDPGQGLRLIYYSQIVNDFQKGDIAEGYSVSREKKESFPLTVTSAQKNPTAFYLCASSKIWQGSQPQYFGPGTRLTVL.

On this clone: The read stops 3 residues short of the end of the CDR3; the missing end is completed from the germline J gene. The rearrangement uses TRBV7-6 and TRBJ1-4; D is unresolved. The CDR3 loop spans 17 amino acids. Looked up from germline, CDR1 is SGHVS and CDR2 is FNYEAQ. CDR3 DNA (partial): TGTGCCAGCAGCTTAGGAAGTGGGCCCAGGAGTGGATCACCA. Amino acid sequence: CASSLGSGPRSGSP. The entire CDR3 sequence reads CASSLGSGPRSGSPLFF.

Points on this clone: The read finishes 3 residues shy of the CDR3 end, and the germline J gene is used to complete it. The chain employs TRBV2 and TRBJ2-7, with D perhaps TRBD2 (6 bases). Germline V gives CDR1 SNHLY, CDR2 FYNNEI. The CDR3 sequence is 12 residues long. The V gene lost 10 bases and the J gene lost 0 bases, with 10 bases spanning the gap. The CDR3 DNA, read in part, is TGTGCCACAGGGACTGACTCCTACGAG. Encoded protein: CATGTDSYE. The whole CDR3 protein is CATGTDSYEQYF.

A remark on this clone: The DNA ends 3 residues before the CDR3 does, and the rest of the CDR3 is filled in from the germline J gene. V gene TRBV7-2 combines with J gene TRBJ1-2, with 7 bases aligning to TRBD1. The J segment lost 7 bases and the V segment lost 2 bases, leaving 7 bases of the junction unmatched. This CDR3 contains 14 residues. CDR1 and CDR2 from the germline V gene are SGHTA and FQGNSA. The CDR3 DNA, read in part, is TGTGCCAGCAGCTTAAATGGAGGGGGCAGTGGC. This translates into CASSLNGGGSG. Given in full, the CDR3 is CASSLNGGGSGYTF.

The DNA read from the CDR3 is TGTGCCAGCTCGGCAAACGGGGGGGCGACTAATTCACCC. The encoded protein is CASSANGGATNSP. The complete CDR3 sequence is CASSANGGATNSPLHF. The chain recombines TRBV18 with TRBJ1-6; the D gene is possibly TRBD1 (6 bases). Read coverage stops 3 residues before the CDR3 terminus; the germline J gene supplies the remainder. The V gene's germline CDR1 is KGHSH and CDR2 LQKENI. With 6 bases removed from V and 6 bases from J, the gap between germline ends came to 18 bases. The CDR3 contains 16 residues.

As concerns this clone: The read is 3 residues too short to cover the CDR3 end, so that end is filled in from the germline J gene. This rearrangement joins TRBV20-1 to TRBJ1-1; 8 bases map to TRBD1. Unmatched junction bases numbered 2, after V lost 5 bases and J lost 0 bases. The CDR3 sequence is 13 residues long. CDR1 DFQATT and CDR2 SNEGSKA come from the germline V gene (reference sequence). CDR3 DNA, as far as it was read: TGCAGTGCTGCGGGACAGGTGAACACTGAA. Translating it yields CSAAGQVNTE. The entire CDR3 protein is CSAAGQVNTEAFF.

Notes on this clone: With the read ending 3 residues before the CDR3 end, the germline J gene is used to fill in that end. The gene calls are TRBV20-1 and TRBJ2-5; D gene unclear. V was clipped by 2 bases and J by 5 bases, with 15 bases between them. Germline CDR1 DFQATT, CDR2 SNEGSKA (reference sequence). The CDR3 is 14 residues long. The CDR3 is CSARNRPTAETQYF. The CDR3 bases that were read are TGCAGTGCTAGAAACAGACCTACGGCGGAGACC.

About this clone itself: The read ends 3 residues early relative to the CDR3; the germline J gene fills the gap. The chain is built from TRBV20-1 and TRBJ2-7, with D perhaps being TRBD1 or TRBD2 (5 bases each). CDR3 length: 13 amino acids. V lost 3 bases, J lost 3 bases, and 12 bases lay in between. Germline lookup yields CDR1 DFQATT and CDR2 SNEGSKA (reference sequence). The DNA read from the CDR3 is TGCAGTGCTAGGAGGGGCACAGACTACGAG. This encodes CSARRGTDYE. The complete CDR3 reads CSARRGTDYEQYF.

In regard to this clone: Sequencing ends 3 residues short of the CDR3 end; the germline J gene provides the rest. The chain carries TRBV7-3 and TRBJ2-3; the D gene is possibly TRBD1 (6 bases). V shed 5 bases and J shed 1 base, with 19 bases lying between them. Germline loops: CDR1 SGHTA, CDR2 FQGTGA. CDR3 length equals 17 residues. Partial CDR3 DNA: TGTGCCAGCAGCCCGGACCCAGGGGTTAAGGGCACAGATACG. Its protein is CASSPDPGVKGTDT. The full-length CDR3 reads as CASSPDPGVKGTDTQYF.

A remark on this clone: The read terminates 3 residues before the CDR3 end, so the remaining end is supplied by the germline J gene. The chain links TRBV6-1 to TRBJ2-7; 7 bases are shared with TRBD2. The V gene end was trimmed by 1 base and the J gene end by 0 bases; junction bases not matched to a gene: 6. This CDR3 spans 16 amino acids. The V gene's germline CDR1 is MNHNS and CDR2 SASEGT. This CDR3 reads CASSEVSSGYSYEQYF. The sequenced part of the CDR3 DNA is TGTGCCAGCAGTGAAGTTAGTAGCGGGTACTCCTACGAG.